This T cell receptor beta chain was profiled in a study of cytomegalovirus exposure and HLA in healthy donors. Here immunoSEQ multiplex PCR was the method, and the copy in TCRdb shows in-frame clones only, minus some. The table lists 130,000 or so clones, 89% of them singletons, with about 3% in the top ten. This CDR3 has 15 residues. CDR1 and CDR2 (germline): LGHNA, YNFKEQ. V was pared by 1 base and J by 1 base, with 8 bases between. The donors were members of the validation cohort comprising approximately 120 subjects, separate from the approximately 630-subject first cohort. The rearrangement uses TRBV4-2 and TRBJ1-3; D remains ambiguous. The receptor comes from a man aged 30 to 39 in good health and CMV-seronegative. Sample: PBMCs. The CDR3 DNA reads as TGTGCCAGCAGCCAAGTGGAGGGATCTGGAAACACCATATATTTT. The encoded protein is CASSQVEGSGNTIYF.